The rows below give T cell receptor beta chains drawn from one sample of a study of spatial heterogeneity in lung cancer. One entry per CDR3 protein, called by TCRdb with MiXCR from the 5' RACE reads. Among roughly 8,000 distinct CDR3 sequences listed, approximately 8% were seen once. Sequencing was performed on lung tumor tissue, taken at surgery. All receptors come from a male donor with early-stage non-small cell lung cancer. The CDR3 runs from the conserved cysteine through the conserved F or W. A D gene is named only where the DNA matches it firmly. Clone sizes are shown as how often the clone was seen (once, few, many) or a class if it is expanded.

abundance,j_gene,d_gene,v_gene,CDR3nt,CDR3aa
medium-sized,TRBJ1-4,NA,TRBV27,TGTGCCAGCACCCCCCGGGGCGAACCCTCAACTAATGAAAAACTGTTTTTT,CASTPRGEPSTNEKLFF
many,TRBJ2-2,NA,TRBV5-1,TGCGCCAGCAGCTTGGCCACCTACACCGGGGAGCTGTTTTTT,CASSLATYTGELFF
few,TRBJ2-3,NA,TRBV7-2,TGTGCCAGCAGCTTAGAAACCGGGCTAGCAGATACGCAGTATTTT,CASSLETGLADTQYF
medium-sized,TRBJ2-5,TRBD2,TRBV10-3,TGTGCCATCAGTGAACTCCCCGCGGGAGGCCAGACCCAGTACTTC,CAISELPAGGQTQYF
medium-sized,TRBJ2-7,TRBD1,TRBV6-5,TGTGCCAGCAGAGACGGGGACAGGTTCCACGAGCAGTACTTC,CASRDGDRFHEQYF
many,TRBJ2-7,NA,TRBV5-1,TGCGCCAGCAGCTTTCGGCCAGGTGCGGACGAGCAGTACTTC,CASSFRPGADEQYF
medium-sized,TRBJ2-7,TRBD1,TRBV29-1,TGCAGCGTGGGGACAGGGTCCCGGGAGCAGTACTTC,CSVGTGSREQYF
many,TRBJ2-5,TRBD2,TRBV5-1,TGCGCCAGCAGCCGAAAGGGGACTAGCGGGACCGTTTACCAAGAGACCCAGTACTTC,CASSRKGTSGTVYQETQYF
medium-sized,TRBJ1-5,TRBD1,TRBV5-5,TGTGCCAGCAGCTTGTCCAGGGGGCGTCAGCCCCAGCATTTT,CASSLSRGRQPQHF
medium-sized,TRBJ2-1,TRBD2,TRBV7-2,TGTGCCAGCAGCTTATCGACTGGGACTAGGCTGTCAAATGAGCAGTTCTTC,CASSLSTGTRLSNEQFF